Listed below are T cell receptor beta chains from one sample, sequenced in a study of blood T cell repertoires in COVID-19. Assay: immunoSEQ multiplex PCR; the TCRdb copy retains only in-frame clones and omits some. The sample gives 90,000 or so clones, roughly 88% of which show up once; 11% is in the top ten. The sample taken for sequencing was peripheral blood. The receptor set was obtained from a man older than 75 with acute or convalescent COVID-19. CDR3s include the opening cysteine and the closing phenylalanine or tryptophan.

v_call cdr3_aa
TRBV14 CASSHGDRGGYNSPLHF
TRBV5-4 CASSLEGNYGYTF
TRBV5-4 CASQTGTSGGGTQYF
TRBV10-2 CASTVTRGGGELFF
TRBV11-1 CASTTPKRGKYEQYF
TRBV24-1 CATSDAGMDGYTF
TRBV27 CASSIRDSTTKAFF
TRBV12-5 CASGTSGSGNTIYF
TRBV6-2/TRBV6-3 CASSYGGNQPQHF
TRBV11-2 CASSSQRERAFF
TRBV6-2/TRBV6-3 CASSYSTRGQYF
TRBV24-1 CATSLRTGSNQPQHF
TRBV6-5 CASSLGQGNQPQHF
TRBV7-9 CASSSSGVIYEQYF
TRBV7-2 CASSLQGAGNTIYF
TRBV24-1 CATRLNGGETQYF
TRBV28 CASSSRREKLFF
TRBV6-5 CASSYTSGQTYNEQFF
TRBV28 CASRPSGAGNEKLFF
TRBV5-4 CASSSGTGGFEAFF
TRBV15 CATSRDLVDSLDVAFF
TRBV5-1 CASSPPTESSPLHF
TRBV7-9 CASSLVATDKKLFF
TRBV12-5 CASGLSGTGGMGYTF
TRBV27 CASSSLRTGRDQPQHF
TRBV25-1 CASSEYRGGNEQFF
TRBV9 CASSVGAAGGIYNEQFF
TRBV5-1 CASSVRTLNAEAFF
TRBV2 CASEIVPGSPTGELFF
TRBV11-2 CASSPTTGGTEAFF
TRBV4-1 CASSQERDRVYSNEQFF
TRBV6-4 CASSDGVAPTGELFF
TRBV27 CASKARGGSLGNTEAFF
TRBV19 CASSKGEKNTEAFF
TRBV28 CASSLHLGTLSYEQYF
TRBV4-2 CASSQDPGKYNEQFF
TRBV5-4 CASSSGGGILETQYF
TRBV18 CASSTVAGGDEQYF
TRBV7-9 CASSFQGRIGYEQYF
TRBV19 CASSGQGDSGNTIYF
TRBV7-2 CASSIMTGANEKLFF
TRBV5-4 CASRQGLINTDTQYF
TRBV5-8 CASSPDRDRVSGGANVLTF
TRBV3-1/TRBV3-2 CASSPQGRNTEAFF
TRBV3-1/TRBV3-2 CASSQDPRSTYGYTF
TRBV6-4 CASKPGQGANTGELFF
TRBV11-3 CASSLHYQETQYF
TRBV18 CASSVTRSYEQYF
TRBV21-1 CASSKYPDTEQVEAFF
TRBV5-5 CASSPSYNEQFF